This TCR beta chain appears in the sequencing data of a study of blood T cell repertoires in COVID-19 (dated by TCRdb to 2019 to 2021). Background on the whole study: Samples covering the acute and convalescent phases of COVID-19 were provided by collaborators in the United States, Italy and Spain. The prospective study material was composed of cDNA or gDNA derived from T cells, B-cell-depleted T cells, or PBMCs. Deeply sampled blood TCRbeta repertoires from subjects exposed to, actively infected with, or recovered from COVID-19 were included in the dataset. The repertoires were released in a freely available public database intended as a resource for research on the immune response to SARS-CoV-2. The samples were drawn from two sources: the first 160 participants of the ongoing ImmuneRACE study, and 1,000 to 1,500 subjects contributed by 6 global collaborators. A de-identified subject ID, COVID-19 status, age in years and sex were almost always included in the sample metadata. Where available, HLA class I and class II types were taken from metadata supplied by the sample provider and were not determined by assay-based typing.

V loses 0 bases, J loses 2 bases, and the germline ends lie 6 bases apart. From cysteine to phenylalanine, the CDR3 is 14 amino acids long. The CDR3 DNA has 42 bases and is translated from base 1. For CDR1 and CDR2, the germline V gene lists KGHDR and SFDVKD. TCRbeta CDR3 regions were amplified from genomic DNA using the immunoSEQ Assay, a bias-controlled multiplex PCR. The published analysis was carried out like this. The number of nucleated cells in each sample was estimated by amplification of reference gene primers within the assay. To quantify the absolute abundance of each unique TCRbeta CDR3 rearrangement, sequence reads were collapsed and filtered. For each sample, productive Simpson clonality was calculated by taking the square root of Simpson's diversity index across productive rearrangements. Not all clones reach the TCRdb copy of this immuneACCESS table, which keeps in-frame sequences only. Checked studies attribute under half of the gap to unresolved V genes and leave the rest unexplained. V, J and clone size are taken as reported in that table, and D and trimming were inferred from the DNA itself. Counted in this sample were 500,000 to 600,000 clones; about 89% of them appeared once. The ten largest account for roughly 7.4% of the sample.

Worth noting for this clone: The target of this receptor is not known. One base away there is no much larger clone; base qualities are not given.

In Seattle, one collaborating source enrolled patients while the infection was active and tracked those patients longitudinally over the course of disease. Whole blood was collected in K2EDTA tubes by collaborating institutions according to the institutions' own protocols. For TCRbeta analysis, collaborator samples were shipped as frozen whole blood, as isolated PBMCs, or as DNA extracted from either sample type. Overall study results and their limits: The quantity of clinical and demographic metadata differed by source and by participant and was supplied without curation.

Sequenced: peripheral blood. The TCR sequence derives from a woman aged 45-65 years with COVID-19, enrolled during active disease. The chain was built from TRBV24-1 and TRBJ1-2, with a tentative D gene TRBD1 over 5 matching bases. The DNA sequence is given as TGTGCCACCAGTGATTTGGACAGCAACTATGGCTACACCTTC. Translated, it reads CATSDLDSNYGYTF.